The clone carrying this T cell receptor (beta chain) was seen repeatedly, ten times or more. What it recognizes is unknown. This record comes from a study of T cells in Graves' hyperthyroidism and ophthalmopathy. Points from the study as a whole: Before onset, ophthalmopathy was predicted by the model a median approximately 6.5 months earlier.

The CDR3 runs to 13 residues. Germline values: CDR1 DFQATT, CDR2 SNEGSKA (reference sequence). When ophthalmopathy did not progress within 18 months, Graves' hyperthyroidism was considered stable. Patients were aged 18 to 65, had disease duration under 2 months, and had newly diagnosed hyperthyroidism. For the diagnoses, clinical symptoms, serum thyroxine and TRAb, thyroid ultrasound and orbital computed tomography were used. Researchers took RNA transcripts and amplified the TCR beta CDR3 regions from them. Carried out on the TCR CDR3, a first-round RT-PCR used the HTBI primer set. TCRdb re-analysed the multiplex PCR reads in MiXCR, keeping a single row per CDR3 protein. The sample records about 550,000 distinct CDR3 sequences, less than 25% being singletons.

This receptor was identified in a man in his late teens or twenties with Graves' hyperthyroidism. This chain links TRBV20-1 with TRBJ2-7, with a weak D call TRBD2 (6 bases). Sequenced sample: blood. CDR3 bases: TGCAGCGTACCGCGGGGCCCGGACTACGAGCAGTACTTC. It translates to CSVPRGPDYEQYF.